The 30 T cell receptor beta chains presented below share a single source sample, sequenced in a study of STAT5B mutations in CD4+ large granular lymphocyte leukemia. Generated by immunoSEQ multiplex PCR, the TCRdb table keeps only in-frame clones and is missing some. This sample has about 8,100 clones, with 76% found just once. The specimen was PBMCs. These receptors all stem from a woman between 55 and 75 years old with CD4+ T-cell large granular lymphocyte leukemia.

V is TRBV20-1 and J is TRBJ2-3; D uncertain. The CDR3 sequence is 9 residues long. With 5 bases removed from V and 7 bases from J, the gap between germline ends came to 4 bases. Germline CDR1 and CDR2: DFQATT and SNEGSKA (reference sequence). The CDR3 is CSAPYTQYF. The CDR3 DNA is TGCAGTGCTCCTTATACGCAGTATTTT.

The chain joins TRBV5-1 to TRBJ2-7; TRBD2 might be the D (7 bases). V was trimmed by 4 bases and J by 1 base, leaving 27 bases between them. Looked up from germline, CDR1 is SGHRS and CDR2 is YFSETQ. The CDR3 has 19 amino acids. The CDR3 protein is CASSPGAAGVNVRSYEQYF. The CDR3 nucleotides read TGCGCCAGCAGCCCGGGGGCCGCGGGAGTGAATGTTAGGTCCTACGAGCAGTACTTC.

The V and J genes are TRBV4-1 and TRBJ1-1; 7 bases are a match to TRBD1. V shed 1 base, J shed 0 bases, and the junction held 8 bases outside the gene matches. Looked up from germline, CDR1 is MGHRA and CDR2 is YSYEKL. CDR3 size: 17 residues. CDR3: CASSQGSGGFMNTEAFF. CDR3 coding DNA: TGCGCCAGCAGCCAAGGTTCAGGGGGGTTTATGAACACTGAAGCTTTCTTT.

CDR3 nucleotides: TGCAGCGTGGGTGGGGCGGGGTCCTCCTACGAGCAGTACTTC. This sequence encodes CSVGGAGSSYEQYF. J is TRBJ2-7 and V is TRBV29-1, with D tentatively TRBD2 (6 bases). The CDR3 length is 14 residues. Germline CDR1 and CDR2: SQVTM and ANQGSEA. Between the trimmed V and J ends, which lost 6 bases and 0 bases, there was a span of 15 bases.

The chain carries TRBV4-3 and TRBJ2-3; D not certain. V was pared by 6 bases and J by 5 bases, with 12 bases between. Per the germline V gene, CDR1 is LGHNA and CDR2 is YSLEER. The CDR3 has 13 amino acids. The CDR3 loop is CASSWGLRDTQYF. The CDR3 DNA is TGCGCCAGCAGTTGGGGATTAAGAGATACGCAGTATTTT.

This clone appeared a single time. In nucleotides, the CDR3 is TGTGCCAGCAGCTTAAGAGCGGATTCCTACGAGCAGTACTTC. Translated, it gives CASSLRADSYEQYF. The rearrangement uses TRBV7-2 and TRBJ2-7; D is perhaps TRBD2 (5 bases). CDR3 size: 14 residues. Germline-derived CDR1 and CDR2 are SGHTA and FQGNSA. Trimming shortened V by 2 bases and J by 1 base, and 9 bases separated the two germline ends. Full variable domain (missing parts from reference TRBV7-2 and TRBJ2-7): GAGVSQSPSNKVTEKGKDVELRCDPISGHTALYWYRQSLGQGLEFLIYFQGNSAPDKSGLPSDRFSAERTGGSVSTLTIQRTQQEDSAVYLCASSLRADSYEQYFGPGTRLTVT.

CDR3 coding DNA: TGTGCCACCAGCAGAGATCGGCACAGCAATCAGCCCCAGCATTTT. Translation gives CATSRDRHSNQPQHF. The J gene is TRBJ1-5, the V gene TRBV15, with D unclear. Per the germline V gene, CDR1 is LNHNV and CDR2 is YYDKDF (reference sequence). The CDR3 is 15 amino acids. Trimming took off 0 bases at V and 1 base at J, with 7 bases between the two ends.

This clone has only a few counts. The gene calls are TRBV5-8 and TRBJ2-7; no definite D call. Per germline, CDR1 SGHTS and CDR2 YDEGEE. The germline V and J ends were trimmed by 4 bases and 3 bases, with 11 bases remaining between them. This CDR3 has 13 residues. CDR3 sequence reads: CASSPATLYEQYF. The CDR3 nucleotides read TGTGCCAGCAGCCCGGCCACCCTCTACGAGCAGTACTTC.

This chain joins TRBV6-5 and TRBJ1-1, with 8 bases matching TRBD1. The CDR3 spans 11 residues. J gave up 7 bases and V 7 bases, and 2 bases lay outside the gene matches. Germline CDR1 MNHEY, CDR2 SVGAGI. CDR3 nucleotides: TGTGCCAGCATCGGACAGGGTGAAGCTTTCTTT. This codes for CASIGQGEAFF.

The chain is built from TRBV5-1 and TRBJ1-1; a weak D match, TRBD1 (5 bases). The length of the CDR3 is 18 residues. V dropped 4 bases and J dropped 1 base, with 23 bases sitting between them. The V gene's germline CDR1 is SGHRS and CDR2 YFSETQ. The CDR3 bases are TGCGCCAGCAGCCCTCTCGACGGGACGTTGGCGAAGAACACTGAAGCTTTCTTT. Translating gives CASSPLDGTLAKNTEAFF.

CDR3 in amino acids: CASSQVGQSGANVLTF. DNA of the CDR3: TGCGCCAGCAGCCAAGTAGGACAGTCCGGGGCCAACGTCCTGACTTTC. This chain joins TRBV4-3 and TRBJ2-6; TRBD1 is a possible D gene (6 bases). Trimming cost V 1 base and J 4 bases, with 11 bases left between them. CDR3 length: 16 amino acids. Per the germline V gene, CDR1 is LGHNA and CDR2 is YSLEER.

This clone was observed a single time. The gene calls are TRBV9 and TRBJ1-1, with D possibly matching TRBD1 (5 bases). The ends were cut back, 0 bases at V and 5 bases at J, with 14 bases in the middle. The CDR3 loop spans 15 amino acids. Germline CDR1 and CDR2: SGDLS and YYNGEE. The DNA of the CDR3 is TGTGCCAGCAGCGTAGTTCCGGAGGGGTGGACTGAAGCTTTCTTT. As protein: CASSVVPEGWTEAFF.

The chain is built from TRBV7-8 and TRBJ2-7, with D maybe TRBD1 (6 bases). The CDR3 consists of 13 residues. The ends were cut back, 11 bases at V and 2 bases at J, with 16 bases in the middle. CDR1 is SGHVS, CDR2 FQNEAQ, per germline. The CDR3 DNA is TGTGCCGCGGGCAGGGGTCCAGCCTACGAGCAGTACTTC. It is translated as CAAGRGPAYEQYF.

The CDR3 sequence: CATSRDSGDGYTF. CDR3 sequence (DNA): TGTGCCACCAGCAGAGATTCAGGGGATGGCTACACCTTC. The gene calls are TRBV15 and TRBJ1-2; tentatively, D is TRBD1 (6 bases). Trimming cost V 0 bases and J 6 bases, with 8 bases left between them. The CDR3 has 13 amino acids. Germline V gene sequence: CDR1 LNHNV, CDR2 YYDKDF (reference sequence).

CDR3 region: CASSPRTTSYEQYF. In DNA, the CDR3 is TGTGCCAGCAGCCCGAGGACAACCTCCTACGAGCAGTACTTC. This sequence joins TRBV9 and TRBJ2-7; D is possibly TRBD1 (5 bases). The CDR3 covers 14 residues. Germline CDR1 and CDR2: SGDLS and YYNGEE. Between the trimmed V and J ends, which lost 4 bases and 0 bases, there was a span of 11 bases.

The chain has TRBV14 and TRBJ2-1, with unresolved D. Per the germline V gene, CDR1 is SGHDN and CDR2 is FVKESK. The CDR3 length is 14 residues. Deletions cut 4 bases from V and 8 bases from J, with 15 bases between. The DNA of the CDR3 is TGTGCCAGCAGCCCAAGCAGATTGGGCCATGAGCAGTTCTTC. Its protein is CASSPSRLGHEQFF.

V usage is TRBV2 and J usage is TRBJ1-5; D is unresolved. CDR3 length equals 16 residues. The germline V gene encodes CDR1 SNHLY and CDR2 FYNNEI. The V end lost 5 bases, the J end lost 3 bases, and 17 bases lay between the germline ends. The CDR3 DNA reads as TGTGCCAGCAGTTTGGAGCCAAAGGGCACCAATCAGCCCCAGCATTTT. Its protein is CASSLEPKGTNQPQHF.

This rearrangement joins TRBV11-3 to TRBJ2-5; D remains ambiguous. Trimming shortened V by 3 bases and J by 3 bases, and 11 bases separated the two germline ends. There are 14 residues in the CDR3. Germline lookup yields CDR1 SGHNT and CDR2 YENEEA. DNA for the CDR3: TGTGCCAGCAGCTTGGGCCGACTGGAAGAGACCCAGTACTTC. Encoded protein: CASSLGRLEETQYF. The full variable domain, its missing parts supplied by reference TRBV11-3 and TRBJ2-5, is EAGVVQSPRYKIIEKKQPVAFWCNPISGHNTLYWYLQNLGQGPELLIRYENEEAVDDSQLPKDRFSAERLKGVDSTLKIQPAELGDSAVYLCASSLGRLEETQYFGPGTRLLVL.

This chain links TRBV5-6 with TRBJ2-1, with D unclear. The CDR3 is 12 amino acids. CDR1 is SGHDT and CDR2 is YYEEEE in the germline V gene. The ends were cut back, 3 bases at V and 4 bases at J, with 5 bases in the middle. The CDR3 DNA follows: TGTGCCAGCAGCTCTCAGTACAATGAGCAGTTCTTC. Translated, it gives CASSSQYNEQFF.

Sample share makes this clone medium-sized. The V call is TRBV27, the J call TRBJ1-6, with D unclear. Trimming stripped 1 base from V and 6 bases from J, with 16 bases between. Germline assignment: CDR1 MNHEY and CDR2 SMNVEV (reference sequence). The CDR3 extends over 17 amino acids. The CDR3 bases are TGTGCCAGCAGTTTATTCGGCCGCGCAGGCACTAATTCACCCCTCCACTTT. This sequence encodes CASSLFGRAGTNSPLHF.

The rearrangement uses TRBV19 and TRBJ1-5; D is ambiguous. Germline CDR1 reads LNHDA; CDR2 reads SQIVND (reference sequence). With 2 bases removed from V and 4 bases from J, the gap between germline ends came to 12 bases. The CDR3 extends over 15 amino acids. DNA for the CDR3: TGTGCCAGTAGTATATATGGCACCACAAATCAGCCCCAGCATTTT. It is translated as CASSIYGTTNQPQHF. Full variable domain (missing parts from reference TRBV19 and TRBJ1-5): DGGITQSPKYLFRKEGQNVTLSCEQNLNHDAMYWYRQDPGQGLRLIYYSQIVNDFQKGDIAEGYSVSREKKESFPLTVTSAQKNPTAFYLCASSIYGTTNQPQHFGDGTRLSIL.

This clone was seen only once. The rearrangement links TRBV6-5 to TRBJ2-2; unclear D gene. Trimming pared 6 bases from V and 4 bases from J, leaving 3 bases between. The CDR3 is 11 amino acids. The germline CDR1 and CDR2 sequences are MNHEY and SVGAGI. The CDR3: CASRLTGELFF. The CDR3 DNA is TGTGCCAGCAGACTCACCGGGGAGCTGTTTTTT.

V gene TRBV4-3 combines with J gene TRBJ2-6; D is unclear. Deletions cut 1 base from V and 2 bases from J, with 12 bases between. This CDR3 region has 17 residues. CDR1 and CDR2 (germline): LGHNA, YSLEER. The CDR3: CASSQGPVRAGANVLTF. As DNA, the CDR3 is TGCGCCAGCAGCCAAGGGCCGGTCCGCGCTGGGGCCAACGTCCTGACTTTC.

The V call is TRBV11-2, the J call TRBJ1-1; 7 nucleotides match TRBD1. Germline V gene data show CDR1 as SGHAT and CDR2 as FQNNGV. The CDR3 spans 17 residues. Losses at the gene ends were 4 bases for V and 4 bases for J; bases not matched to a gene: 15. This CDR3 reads CASSSLRQGERSTEAFF. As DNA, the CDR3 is TGTGCCAGCAGCTCCCTACGACAGGGCGAAAGGAGCACTGAAGCTTTCTTT.

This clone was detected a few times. The DNA of the CDR3 is TGTGCCAGCAGCGTTGGAGGGTACCCTGAGGAAAAACTGTTTTTT. This encodes CASSVGGYPEEKLFF. This chain joins TRBV9 and TRBJ1-4, with no clear D. Germline V gives CDR1 SGDLS, CDR2 YYNGEE. V lost 2 bases to trimming and J lost 8 bases, with 16 bases between them. The CDR3 runs 15 residues.

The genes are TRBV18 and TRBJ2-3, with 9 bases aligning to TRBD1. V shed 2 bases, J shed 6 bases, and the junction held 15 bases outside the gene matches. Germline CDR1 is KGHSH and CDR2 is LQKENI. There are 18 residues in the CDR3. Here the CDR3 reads CASSPGPYSGQGLDTQYF. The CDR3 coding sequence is TGTGCCAGCTCACCAGGGCCCTACTCGGGACAGGGCTTGGATACGCAGTATTTT.

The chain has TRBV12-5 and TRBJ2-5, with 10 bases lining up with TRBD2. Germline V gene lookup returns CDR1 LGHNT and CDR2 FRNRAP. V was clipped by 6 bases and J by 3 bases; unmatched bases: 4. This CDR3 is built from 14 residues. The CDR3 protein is CASGLAGAEETQYF. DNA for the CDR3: TGTGCTAGTGGCCTAGCGGGAGCTGAAGAGACCCAGTACTTC.

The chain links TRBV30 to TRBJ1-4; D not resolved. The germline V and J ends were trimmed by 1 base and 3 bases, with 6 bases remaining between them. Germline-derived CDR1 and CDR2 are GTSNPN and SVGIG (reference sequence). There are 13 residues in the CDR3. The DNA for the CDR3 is TGTGCCTGGAGTGAAACAGCTAATGAAAAACTGTTTTTT. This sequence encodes CAWSETANEKLFF. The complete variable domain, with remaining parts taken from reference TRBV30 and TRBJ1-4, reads SQTIHQWPATLVQPVGSPLSLECTVEGTSNPNLYWYRQAAGRGLQLLFYSVGIGQISSEVPQNLSASRPQDRQFILSSKKLLLSDSGFYLCAWSETANEKLFFGSGTQLSVL.

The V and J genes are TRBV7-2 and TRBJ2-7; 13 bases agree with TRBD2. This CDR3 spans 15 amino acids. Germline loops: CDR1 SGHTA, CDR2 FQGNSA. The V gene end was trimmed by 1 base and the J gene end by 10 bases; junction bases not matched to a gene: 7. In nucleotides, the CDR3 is TGTGCCAGCAGCTTAGAACTAGCGGGAGGGCCGAGTCAGTACTTC. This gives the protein CASSLELAGGPSQYF.

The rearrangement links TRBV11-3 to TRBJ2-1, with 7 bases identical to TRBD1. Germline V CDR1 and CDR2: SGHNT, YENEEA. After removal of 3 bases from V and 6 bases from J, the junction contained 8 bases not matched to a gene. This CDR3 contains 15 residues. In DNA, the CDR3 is TGTGCCAGCAGCTTGATGAGGGGGCCTCCCAATGAGCAGTTCTTC. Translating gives CASSLMRGPPNEQFF.